The 5 T cell receptor beta chains presented below share a single source sample, sequenced in a study of blood T cell repertoires in COVID-19. The protocol was immunoSEQ multiplex PCR, while the TCRdb copy is restricted to in-frame clones and leaves out a portion. This table has roughly 200,000 clones, around 80% appearing once. Material for sequencing was peripheral blood. Receptor source: a woman aged 40 to 50 with COVID-19, enrolled during active disease.

The chain employs TRBV5-6 and TRBJ2-3; TRBD1 matches at 7 bases. With 2 bases clipped from V and 3 bases from J, the junction kept 12 bases outside the gene matches. The CDR3 runs 17 residues. Germline V gene data show CDR1 as SGHDT and CDR2 as YYEEEE. This CDR3 is CASSFYLTGSPTDTQYF. The DNA of the CDR3 is TGTGCCAGCAGCTTTTACCTGACAGGGTCCCCGACAGATACGCAGTATTTT.

This clone was recorded only once. V usage is TRBV6-1 and J usage is TRBJ1-3; possible D gene TRBD1, 6 bases. V was clipped by 1 base and J by 7 bases, with 11 bases between them. The CDR3 has 14 amino acids. Germline V gene data show CDR1 as MNHNS and CDR2 as SASEGT. The CDR3: CASSEVQGDNTIYF. The CDR3, as DNA: TGTGCCAGCAGTGAAGTACAGGGAGACAACACCATATATTTT.

This clone was found a few times. V and J are TRBV11-3 and TRBJ2-7, with D perhaps TRBD1 (6 bases). In germline, CDR1 is SGHNT, CDR2 YENEEA. The V gene lost 1 base and the J gene lost 11 bases, with 21 bases spanning the gap. The CDR3 contains 15 residues. CDR3 bases: TGTGCCAGCAGCTTAGGAGGACAGAAACGGGCGGCTAAGTACTTC. Its translation: CASSLGGQKRAAKYF.

J is TRBJ2-2 and V is TRBV6-6; D might be TRBD2 (6 bases). CDR1 is MNHNY, CDR2 SVGAGI, per germline (reference sequence). V shed 8 bases and J shed 4 bases, with 20 bases lying between them. The CDR3 length is 16 residues. Here the CDR3 reads CASFRVAGPSTGELFF. The CDR3 DNA sequence: TGTGCCAGCTTCAGGGTGGCGGGGCCCAGCACCGGGGAGCTGTTTTTT.

The rearrangement uses TRBV28 and TRBJ2-7; D gene uncertain. V was cut by 6 bases and J by 4 bases, with 13 bases left in between. Germline CDR1 and CDR2: MDHEN and SYDVKM. The CDR3 loop spans 13 amino acids. The CDR3 protein is CASRRNAAYEQYF. CDR3 in DNA: TGTGCCAGCAGACGTAACGCGGCTTACGAGCAGTACTTC.